This TCR beta chain derives from a study of T cells in Graves' hyperthyroidism and ophthalmopathy (dated by TCRdb to about 2019). About the investigation overall: Peripheral blood samples were taken at the time of initial diagnosis, prior to any treatment. The paper reports TCR Vbeta CDR3 sequencing of more than 120 peripheral blood samples: under 45 ophthalmopathy, 70 to 85 hyperthyroidism and around 17 progressor patients. Once sampling was done, hyperthyroidism patients were given methimazole at a starting dose of 30 mg daily, whereas ophthalmopathy patients were given high-dose intravenous methylprednisolone. In addition, the study compared T-cell repertoires in thyroid tissue and in blood from roughly 6 Graves' hyperthyroidism patients. Whether ophthalmopathy could be predicted prospectively was tested in an independent validation cohort made up of under 20 hyperthyroidism patients plus 17 patients who later progressed to ophthalmopathy. The roughly 100 discovery patients were randomly split 7:3 into training and test sets. A discovery cohort of about a hundred patients, fewer than 50 with Graves' ophthalmopathy and roughly 59 with stable Graves' hyperthyroidism, was used to find distinguishing TCR V-J signatures.

This clonotype appeared many times. No antigen is known for it. Per-base quality was not reported, and no clone a single base away is much larger than it. TCR beta CDR3 regions were amplified from RNA transcripts. The TCR CDR3 was subjected to a first round of RT-PCR using the HTBI primer set and the Qiagen OneStep RT-PCR kit. Libraries were constructed in a second round of multiplex PCR, after which size selection and purification were carried out. The libraries were sequenced on an Illumina HiSeq2000 using paired-end 100 bp reads. Concerning the study's data processing: Raw data were processed with SOAPnuke, discarding reads with adapters, uncalled bases, mean Phred below 15, or no exact constant-primer or identifier match. COPE v1.2.5 was used to merge the high-quality paired reads, and each unique nucleotide sequence was defined as a clonotype. MiTCR v1.1 was used to align clonotypes to the IMGT TRBV, TRBD and TRBJ reference segments. The analysis included only V-J combinations with a frequency above 0.0001, which together covered roughly 99% of the repertoires. A TCS score was defined as the ratio of F50 (clonal expansion) to E x V (chaos), with BLOSUM62-based TCRdist applied between CDR3 peptides within each V-J. Welch's t-statistics and random forest reduced just over 500 V-J features to around 14, which were used in a naive Bayes classifier (R e1071). TCRdb redid the processing of the public reads, applying fastp at Q25 and MiXCR, and retained in-frame beta chains. Each record represents a unique CDR3 protein, reported with the most common genes and DNA among its rows. The V and J calls reflect TCRdb's pipeline rather than the authors' work. For this sample there are hundreds of thousands of distinct CDR3 sequences; 13% to 15% appear just once. The top ten clones comprise roughly 20% of the sample.

In the ophthalmopathy patients, disease was moderately to severely active, with a Clinical Activity Score of 3 or more, a NOSPECS grade of 4 or more, and a duration of less than 3 months. Exclusion was applied to patients with uncontrolled infections, other autoimmune diseases, pregnancy or lactation. Diagnoses were based on clinical symptoms, serum thyroxine and TRAb, thyroid ultrasound and orbital computed tomography. PBMCs were isolated from around 10 ml of fresh peripheral blood by Ficoll-Paque density gradient centrifugation. Trizol reagent was used to extract total RNA, and RNA quality was then checked on an Agilent 2100 Bioanalyzer. Including the terminal cysteine and phenylalanine, the CDR3 comprises 12 residues. The CDR3 DNA has 36 bases and is translated from base 1. Via the germline V gene (reference sequence), CDR1 is LGHDT and CDR2 YNNKEL. V and J are truncated by 4 bases and 2 bases respectively, leaving an intervening sequence of 5 bases.

General findings and caveats noted by the study authors: Most expanded thyroid clonotypes (frequency above 0.001) were also found in blood, which suggests that blood repertoires may mirror thyroid immune responses. A model built on a 13 V-J signature distinguished ophthalmopathy from stable hyperthyroidism, reaching about 88% sensitivity and around 81% specificity in cross-validation and 80%/75% in testing. No statistical method was used to fix the sample size in advance, and group allocation was not hidden from the investigators. In validation, the model predicted progression to ophthalmopathy with approximately 70% sensitivity and 72% to 75% specificity, a median of about 6.7 months before onset.

The TCR originated in a woman aged 60-70 years with Graves' ophthalmopathy. The receptor chain draws on TRBV3-1 and TRBJ2-5; no confident D gene assignment can be made. What was sequenced was blood. CDR3 loop: CASSPLQETQYF. The DNA sequence follows: TGTGCCAGCAGCCCATTACAAGAGACCCAGTACTTC.